The following is a T cell receptor beta chain sequence with its context. This entry belongs to a study of CD8 T cells in Susac syndrome. The CDR3 has 13 residues. The V end lost 7 bases, the J end lost 3 bases, and 12 bases lay between the germline ends. Reverse transcription of about 0.5 to 1 ug RNA used random hexamers. TCRdb passed the immunoSEQ multiplex PCR reads through MiXCR, listing each CDR3 protein once. The sample shows hundreds of thousands of distinct CDR3 sequences, about 93% of them seen only once. This receptor was identified in a human donor with multiple sclerosis. The sample comprised CD4+ T cells from PBMCs. This chain joins TRBV12-3 or TRBV12-4 and TRBJ1-2; no firm D call. CDR3 region: CASTWGVDYGYTF. The CDR3 nucleotides read TGTGCCAGCACCTGGGGAGTGGACTATGGCTACACCTTC.